Described below is a single T cell receptor beta chain sequence and its context. The antigen remains undetermined. The data are from a study of monozygotic twins with inflammatory bowel disease. The study's findings and limits: Fewer clonotypes were shared with others by IBD patients than by healthy twins, especially with disease activity. The results supported no single strong signal or clonotype associated with IBD.

CDR3 size: 15 residues. CDR1 is DFQATT and CDR2 is SNEGSKA in the germline V gene (reference sequence). TCRdb re-called the 5' RACE reads; every CDR3 protein appears as one record, without DNA. With about 160,000 distinct CDR3 sequences in the sample, the ten largest clones hold approximately 2.4%. The sequenced sample was blood. This receptor was obtained from a human donor with ulcerative colitis or Crohn's disease, or a healthy co-twin of an affected twin (not recorded which). The chain has TRBV20-1 and TRBJ2-1; absent DNA, TCRdb's TRBD2 call cannot be checked. CDR3 protein: CSLKLTSRDYNEQFF.